Presented here are 23 T cell receptor beta chains from one specimen sequenced in a study of T cell repertoires in cytomegalovirus infection. From the reads, TCRdb called clonotypes with MiXCR, one entry per CDR3 protein. Altogether some 800,000 distinct CDR3 sequences are present, approximately 32% being singletons, with the ten largest covering around 11%. The antigens for these receptors are not known. Sequences were derived from cultured CD8+ T cells from PBMCs, sampled from culture after CMV antigen stimulation. The receptors originated from a human donor in good health (CMV status not recorded). Some clones in this sample may be carry-over from other donors' samples.

Remarks on this clonotype: The junction does not match germline at one end; this may be a read error. This chain uses TRBV10-3 with TRBJ2-3, with D perhaps being TRBD1 or TRBD2 (6 bases each). This CDR3 has 15 amino acids. In germline, CDR1 is ENHRY, CDR2 SYGVKD. In nucleotides, the CDR3 is TGTACCATCAGTGGGGGGCAGGCTAGCACAGATACGCAGTATTTT. Its translation is CTISGGQASTDTQYF.

The chain couples TRBV5-5 to TRBJ1-2; TRBD1 matches 8 bases. Germline V CDR1 and CDR2: SGHKS, YYEKEE (reference sequence). The CDR3 has 14 amino acids. The V and J ends lost 1 base and 7 bases, in that order; junction bases with no gene match: 6. DNA of the CDR3: TGTGCCAGCAGCTTGTCGGCACAGGGGGGTGGCTACACCTTC. Translated, it gives CASSLSAQGGGYTF.

CDR3 sequence (DNA): TGTGCCAGCAGCTTAGTGGCTAGCGGGGGGCCAGAGACCCAGTACTTC. This gives the protein CASSLVASGGPETQYF. The chain employs TRBV11-2 and TRBJ2-5, with 11 bases aligning to TRBD2. This CDR3 comprises 16 residues. CDR1 is SGHAT, CDR2 FQNNGV, per germline. The V gene end was trimmed by 1 base and the J gene end by 4 bases; junction bases not matched to a gene: 5. The variable domain in full, with the rest retrieved from reference TRBV11-2 and TRBJ2-5, is EAGVAQSPRYKIIEKRQSVAFWCNPISGHATLYWYQQILGQGPKLLIQFQNNGVVDDSQLPKDRFSAERLKGVDSTLKIQPAKLEDSAVYLCASSLVASGGPETQYFGPGTRLLVL.

The CDR3 DNA is TGCAGCGTTGAAGGCCAAGCCTACAATGAGCAGTTCTTC. It translates to CSVEGQAYNEQFF. The chain joins TRBV29-1 to TRBJ2-1; D call uncertain. The germline V gene has CDR1 SQVTM and CDR2 ANQGSEA. Trimming took 1 base from V and 2 from J, leaving 6 bases between them. The CDR3 totals 13 residues.

The sample holds a few counts of this clonotype. The gene calls are TRBV7-6 and TRBJ2-3; D remains unclear. This CDR3 is built from 15 residues. V was clipped by 0 bases and J by 1 base, with 8 bases between them. Germline V gene sequence: CDR1 SGHVS, CDR2 FNYEAQ. For the CDR3, the DNA is TGTGCCAGCAGCTTAGCGGCCGAAGGCACAGATACGCAGTATTTT. It yields the protein CASSLAAEGTDTQYF.

V gene TRBV4-1 combines with J gene TRBJ2-7, with 14 bases matching TRBD2. Germline CDR1 MGHRA, CDR2 YSYEKL. V trimming: 1 base; J trimming: 4 bases; junction bases outside the gene matches: 3. There are 16 residues in the CDR3. This chain's CDR3 is CASSQGGLAGGYEQYF. The DNA for the CDR3 is TGCGCCAGCAGCCAAGGCGGACTAGCGGGGGGATACGAGCAGTACTTC.

In the case of this clonotype: One junction end disagrees with the germline gene, perhaps due to a read error. The CDR3 DNA sequence: TGTGCCCGCAGTTACAGACAATATAATTCACCCCTCCACTTT. This gives the protein CARSYRQYNSPLHF. The chain employs TRBV6-8 and TRBJ1-6; D not certain. Per germline, CDR1 MNHGY and CDR2 SAAAGT. The CDR3 is 14 residues long.

This clonotype was seen more than once but under ten times. This chain connects TRBV5-3 to TRBJ1-1; 9 bases are shared with TRBD1. TRBV5-3 is classed as an ORF, of uncertain function. V lost 8 bases to trimming and J lost 4 bases; unmatched junction nucleotides: 6. There are 13 residues in the CDR3. Here the CDR3 reads CASSYRGLTEAFF. CDR3 DNA: TGTGCCAGCAGTTACAGGGGGCTCACTGAAGCTTTCTTT.

V and J are TRBV2 and TRBJ1-4; 10 nucleotides agree with TRBD1. Unmatched junction bases numbered 1, after V lost 3 bases and J lost 6 bases. Germline-derived CDR1 and CDR2 are SNHLY and FYNNEI. This CDR3 has 14 amino acids. The DNA for the CDR3 is TGTGCCAGCAGTGAGGGACAGGGGTATGAAAAACTGTTTTTT. It is translated as CASSEGQGYEKLFF.

The chain is built from TRBV27 and TRBJ2-3; 12 bases agree with TRBD2. CDR3 size: 18 residues. V gave up 5 bases and J gave up 5 bases; unmatched junction bases: 14. Germline loops: CDR1 MNHEY, CDR2 SMNVEV (reference sequence). The CDR3 DNA reads as TGTGCCAGCAGTCTTCTCACTTCTACTAGCGGGGGGCTAGATACGCAGTATTTT. Its translation is CASSLLTSTSGGLDTQYF.

This clonotype has more than one count but fewer than ten. The rearrangement uses TRBV19 and TRBJ2-2, with D possibly matching TRBD1 (5 bases). Germline V lookup: CDR1 LNHDA, CDR2 SQIVND (reference sequence). The CDR3 extends over 14 amino acids. V shed 4 bases and J shed 4 bases, with 10 bases lying between them. The CDR3 DNA reads TGTGCCAGTAGTAAGACAGACCCCACCGGGGAGCTGTTTTTT. Translating gives CASSKTDPTGELFF.

This clonotype was found a few times. Possible read error: a much larger clone is one base away. The genes are TRBV7-6 and TRBJ1-1; the D gene is possibly TRBD1 (6 bases). The CDR3 length is 15 residues. The germline gives CDR1 SGHVS, CDR2 FNYEAQ. CDR3 sequence: CANSSLGGLNTEAFF. CDR3 coding DNA: TGTGCCAACAGCTCGTTAGGGGGGTTGAACACTGAAGCTTTCTTT.

This clonotype occurred a few times. This chain joins TRBV4-2 and TRBJ1-6, with D perhaps matching TRBD1 (6 bases). Trimming stripped 0 bases from V and 9 bases from J, with 9 bases between. Germline values: CDR1 LGHNA, CDR2 YNFKEQ. This CDR3 contains 14 residues. The CDR3 DNA follows: TGTGCCAGCAGCCAAGATAGGGGGTCTTCACCCCTCCACTTT. This gives the protein CASSQDRGSSPLHF.

This clonotype turned up a few times. In nucleotides, the CDR3 is TGTGCCAGCAGCTCGACTAGCGGGGTCGCCGAAAGCTCCTACAATGAGCAGTTCTTC. Translation gives CASSSTSGVAESSYNEQFF. The chain links TRBV7-4 to TRBJ2-1; 11 bases match TRBD2. There are 19 residues in the CDR3. V trimming: 4 bases; J trimming: 0 bases; junction bases outside the gene matches: 11. Germline V gene lookup returns CDR1 SGHVT and CDR2 SQSDAQ.

V and J are TRBV7-6 and TRBJ2-3; D is undetermined. Germline V gene data show CDR1 as SGHVS and CDR2 as FNYEAQ. The length of the CDR3 is 12 residues. The V end lost 5 bases, the J end lost 4 bases, and 7 bases lay between the germline ends. CDR3 amino acids: CASSTGSDTQYF. Here the CDR3 DNA reads TGTGCCAGCAGCACGGGTTCAGATACGCAGTATTTT. Full variable domain (missing parts from reference TRBV7-6 and TRBJ2-3): GAGVSQSPRYKVTKRGQDVALRCDPISGHVSLYWYRQALGQGPEFLTYFNYEAQQDKSGLPNDRFSAERPEGSISTLTIQRTEQRDSAMYRCASSTGSDTQYFGPGTRLTVL.

The chain is built from TRBV5-5 and TRBJ1-5; 7 bases agree with TRBD1. The CDR3 consists of 15 residues. Germline V gives CDR1 SGHKS, CDR2 YYEKEE (reference sequence). J lost 4 bases, V lost 4 bases, and 8 bases had no gene match. This chain's CDR3 is CASSLGTVLNQPQHF. Written as DNA, the CDR3 is TGTGCCAGCAGCCTCGGGACAGTTCTTAATCAGCCCCAGCATTTT.

The sample holds a few counts of this clonotype. This sequence joins TRBV7-2 and TRBJ2-3; D might be TRBD2 (5 bases). The CDR3 runs 14 residues. V was shortened by 3 bases and J by 2 bases, with 9 bases between the two germline ends. Germline CDR1 reads SGHTA; CDR2 reads FQGNSA. CDR3 bases: TGTGCCAGCAGCTTCCCCGGGGACACAGATACGCAGTATTTT. Amino acid sequence: CASSFPGDTDTQYF.

This clonotype occurred a few times. V gene TRBV27 combines with J gene TRBJ2-3, with 8 bases fitting TRBD2. Germline V gene lookup returns CDR1 MNHEY and CDR2 SMNVEV (reference sequence). The CDR3 is 14 residues long. V was clipped by 10 bases and J by 2 bases; unmatched bases: 8. The CDR3 DNA is TGTGCCATCAAAACTGGACTAGCCACAGATACGCAGTATTTT. It codes for CAIKTGLATDTQYF.

In this sample, this clonotype turned up a few times. The chain recombines TRBV12-5 with TRBJ2-5; 7 positions match TRBD1. The V segment lost 3 bases and the J segment 0 bases; nucleotides outside the gene matches: 7. This CDR3 has 16 amino acids. The germline V gene has CDR1 LGHNT and CDR2 FRNRAP. CDR3 sequence: CASGFRTGPYQETQYF. CDR3 nucleotide sequence: TGTGCTAGTGGTTTTAGGACAGGACCGTACCAAGAGACCCAGTACTTC. Full variable domain (rest looked up from reference TRBV12-5 and TRBJ2-5): DARVTQTPRHKVTEMGQEVTMRCQPILGHNTVFWYRQTMMQGLELLAYFRNRAPLDDSGMPKDRFSAEMPDATLATLKIQPSEPRDSAVYFCASGFRTGPYQETQYFGPGTRLLVL.

The CDR3 is CASKGTDPDTQYF. The CDR3, as DNA: TGTGCCAGCAAGGGGACAGACCCAGATACGCAGTATTTT. The rearrangement uses TRBV11-2 and TRBJ2-3, with 7 bases fitting TRBD1. The ends lost 7 bases at V and 4 bases at J; junction bases unmatched: 5. The CDR3 consists of 13 residues. Germline V gives CDR1 SGHAT, CDR2 FQNNGV.

This clonotype appeared a few times. The rearrangement links TRBV7-9 to TRBJ2-3, with 11 positions matching TRBD2. The CDR3 is made up of 17 amino acids. V was pared by 4 bases and J by 6 bases, with 12 bases of the junction left unmatched. Germline V gene lookup returns CDR1 SEHNR and CDR2 FQNEAQ (reference sequence). The DNA of the CDR3 is TGTGCCAGCAGCTCGTCACTAGCGGGGGCCTCCCTGGATACGCAGTATTTT. Translation gives CASSSSLAGASLDTQYF.

V is TRBV6-6 and J is TRBJ2-7, with D unresolved. This CDR3 spans 14 amino acids. Germline V gene lookup returns CDR1 MNHNY and CDR2 SVGAGI (reference sequence). Trimming cost V 8 bases and J 0 bases, with 14 bases left between them. As DNA, the CDR3 is TGTGCCAGCTGTCTGGGCCCTATCTCCTACGAGCAGTACTTC. It yields the protein CASCLGPISYEQYF.

This clonotype showed up just a few times. The chain carries TRBV27 and TRBJ2-5; possibly TRBD2 for D (7 bases). Looked up from germline, CDR1 is MNHEY and CDR2 is SMNVEV (reference sequence). The CDR3 has 15 residues. V lost 5 bases and J 4 bases, leaving 17 bases between the germline ends. CDR3 region: CASSPGGGRRETQYF. DNA of the CDR3: TGTGCCAGCAGTCCCGGCGGGGGCCGTAGAGAGACCCAGTACTTC.